These T cell receptor beta chains were read from a single sample in a study of blood T cells in healthy people across ages. MiXCR, run by TCRdb on the 5' RACE reads, gives a single entry per CDR3 protein. The repertoire consists of roughly 800,000 distinct CDR3 sequences, with 36% occurring once and the leading ten covering roughly 13%. The sample was blood. The receptor set was obtained from a man aged 18 to 29 in good health. Each CDR3 is given with its conserved first and last residue. Size tells how often a clone was seen (once, few, many) or the class of an expanded clone, and some rows leave it out.

V gene: TRBV27; J gene: TRBJ2-1; clone size: few; CDR3 protein: CASSRGMTLGGGEQFF
V gene: TRBV12-3/TRBV12-4; J gene: TRBJ2-5; clone size: -; CDR3 protein: CASSRSGTGETQYF
V gene: TRBV10-3; J gene: TRBJ2-5; clone size: -; CDR3 protein: CAISGPGQGAGNEQYF
V gene: TRBV10-3; J gene: TRBJ1-5; clone size: few; CDR3 protein: CAISESTLISNQPQHF
V gene: TRBV4-2; J gene: TRBJ2-1; clone size: few; CDR3 protein: CASSQDGPRNEQFF
V gene: TRBV12-3/TRBV12-4; J gene: TRBJ1-1; clone size: -; CDR3 protein: CASSLGTEGGTEAFF
V gene: TRBV6-5; J gene: TRBJ1-5; clone size: -; CDR3 protein: CASGPWTGVNQPQHF
V gene: TRBV20-1; J gene: TRBJ2-3; clone size: -; CDR3 protein: CSATRDSLSTDTQYF
V gene: TRBV9; J gene: TRBJ2-3; clone size: -; CDR3 protein: CASSVVTGNADTQYF
V gene: TRBV5-5; J gene: TRBJ2-5; clone size: many; CDR3 protein: CASSQDRGLKTQYF
V gene: TRBV20-1; J gene: TRBJ2-7; clone size: -; CDR3 protein: CSATPGAEYEQYF